The 26 T cell receptor beta chains in this list originate from one sample, sequenced in a study of CD8+ T cells in alopecia areata. Extraction and reverse transcription of RNA yielded cDNA as the sequencing template. Repertoires were generated with immunoSEQ multiplex PCR, while TCRdb's copy carries only in-frame clones and drops some. The data show approximately 150,000 clones, about 60% seen once. Material for sequencing was CD4+ T cells sorted from blood. Receptors were obtained from a human donor in good health.

This clone has a handful of counts. This chain connects TRBV10-2 to TRBJ1-2; D uncertain. Germline-derived CDR1 and CDR2 are WSHSY and SAAADI. Trimming shortened V by 3 bases and J by 5 bases, and 10 bases separated the two germline ends. The CDR3 has 13 residues. CDR3 sequence (DNA): TGCGCCAGCAGTGAAACTAGGGAGTATGGCTACACCTTC. It is translated as CASSETREYGYTF.

The gene calls are TRBV28 and TRBJ1-5; no firm D call. V lost 4 bases to trimming and J lost 9 bases, with 7 bases between them. CDR1 and CDR2 (germline): MDHEN, SYDVKM. The CDR3 totals 11 residues. CDR3 sequence: CASSSPRPQHF. For the CDR3, the DNA is TGTGCCAGCAGTTCTCCGCGGCCCCAGCATTTT.

This clone was counted a few times. The chain joins TRBV2 to TRBJ1-2; D gene uncertain. Trimming shortened V by 1 base and J by 4 bases, and 10 bases separated the two germline ends. The CDR3 extends over 14 amino acids. In germline, CDR1 is SNHLY, CDR2 FYNNEI. The DNA for the CDR3 is TGTGCCAGCAGTGAAGGGGAGCGGACCTATGGCTACACCTTC. Encoded protein: CASSEGERTYGYTF.

The chain has TRBV30 and TRBJ1-2; TRBD1 matches at 10 bases. The CDR3 totals 13 residues. The V gene end was trimmed by 6 bases and the J gene end by 6 bases; junction bases not matched to a gene: 7. The germline V gene encodes CDR1 GTSNPN and CDR2 SVGIG (reference sequence). The CDR3 DNA sequence: TGTGCCTGCAGGACAGGGGGGATGGATGGCTACACCTTC. It is translated as CACRTGGMDGYTF.

This clone was seen a few times. The rearrangement uses TRBV5-6 and TRBJ2-5; D might be TRBD1 (6 bases). In germline, CDR1 is SGHDT, CDR2 YYEEEE. CDR3 length: 14 residues. Trimming shortened V by 4 bases and J by 6 bases, and 16 bases separated the two germline ends. The CDR3 nucleotides are TGTGCCAGCAGCGCGGATGCCAGGGGACAGACCCAGTACTTC. Translating gives CASSADARGQTQYF.

The chain joins TRBV5-8 to TRBJ1-5; D gene unclear. Per germline, CDR1 SGHTS and CDR2 YDEGEE. There are 13 residues in the CDR3. The germline V and J ends were trimmed by 0 bases and 9 bases, with 10 bases remaining between them. This CDR3 is CASSLEKGMPQHF. The CDR3 nucleotides read TGTGCCAGCAGCTTGGAGAAGGGTATGCCCCAGCATTTT.

A remark on this clone: The same CDR3 can be traced to other DNA sequences in this sample. V is TRBV29-1 and J is TRBJ1-5, with 10 bases fitting TRBD1. The ends lost 7 bases at V and 5 bases at J; junction bases unmatched: 2. CDR1 and CDR2 (germline): SQVTM, ANQGSEA. The CDR3 loop spans 12 amino acids. The CDR3 nucleotides read TGCAGCGCAGGGACAGGGGATCAGCCCCAGCATTTT. Protein: CSAGTGDQPQHF.

V and J are TRBV6-6 and TRBJ2-1; 11 nucleotides line up with TRBD2. Germline assignment: CDR1 MNHNY and CDR2 SVGAGI (reference sequence). J gave up 9 bases and V 5 bases, and 3 bases lay outside the gene matches. The CDR3 length is 13 residues. DNA of the CDR3: TGTGCCAGCAGTAATAGCGGGAGGGCTGAGCAGTTCTTC. Its protein product is CASSNSGRAEQFF.

This clone was recorded a few times. This chain links TRBV4-2 with TRBJ2-3, with 8 bases matching TRBD2. Losses at the gene ends were 1 base for V and 4 bases for J; bases not matched to a gene: 7. Germline V lookup: CDR1 LGHNA, CDR2 YNFKEQ. This CDR3 region has 16 residues. The CDR3: CASSQGDGRAPDTQYF. As DNA, the CDR3 is TGTGCCAGCAGCCAAGGGGACGGGAGGGCCCCAGATACGCAGTATTTT.

The V and J genes are TRBV5-1 and TRBJ2-1; D remains unclear. The CDR3 has 15 residues. In germline, CDR1 is SGHRS, CDR2 YFSETQ. V was trimmed by 6 bases and J by 0 bases, leaving 13 bases between them. The CDR3 sequence: CASKVSPSSYNEQFF. DNA for the CDR3: TGCGCCAGCAAGGTCTCCCCGAGCTCCTACAATGAGCAGTTCTTC.

This clone showed up just once. J is TRBJ1-5 and V is TRBV6-6, with D possibly TRBD1 on 5 matching bases. The ends were cut back, 2 bases at V and 5 bases at J, with 16 bases in the middle. The length of the CDR3 is 16 residues. Germline V gives CDR1 MNHNY, CDR2 SVGAGI (reference sequence). This CDR3 is CASSYEGPRADQPQHF. For the CDR3, the DNA is TGTGCCAGCAGTTACGAGGGTCCCAGGGCGGATCAGCCCCAGCATTTT.

This chain joins TRBV5-1 and TRBJ2-7; 9 bases fit TRBD1. V lost 4 bases to trimming and J lost 4 bases; unmatched junction nucleotides: 6. CDR3 length: 14 amino acids. Germline V gives CDR1 SGHRS, CDR2 YFSETQ. The chain's CDR3 is CASSTGTGSYEQYF. The CDR3 DNA sequence: TGCGCCAGCAGCACCGGGACAGGGTCGTACGAGCAGTACTTC.

This clone was counted only a few times. The rearrangement joins TRBV6-1 to TRBJ1-1; D call uncertain. V was pared by 4 bases and J by 1 base, with 7 bases between. CDR1 and CDR2 (germline): MNHNS, SASEGT. The CDR3 spans 13 residues. The CDR3 coding sequence is TGTGCCAGCAGTGCTTGGGGGAACACTGAAGCTTTCTTT. Protein sequence: CASSAWGNTEAFF.

This clone was detected a few times. V is TRBV5-6 and J is TRBJ2-7, with D unclear. This CDR3 spans 14 amino acids. V gave up 1 base and J gave up 0 bases, with 8 bases separating them. Germline loops: CDR1 SGHDT, CDR2 YYEEEE. The CDR3: CASSLSATSYEQYF. The CDR3 DNA reads as TGTGCCAGCAGCTTGTCTGCGACCTCCTACGAGCAGTACTTC.

The V and J genes are TRBV25-1 and TRBJ2-1; D perhaps matches TRBD2 (6 bases). With 4 bases removed from V and 6 bases from J, the gap between germline ends came to 25 bases. Germline V gene lookup returns CDR1 MGHDK and CDR2 SYGVNS. The CDR3 is made up of 18 amino acids. The CDR3 spells CASSVPRALAKGVNEQFF. CDR3 DNA sequence: TGTGCCAGCAGTGTCCCAAGGGCTCTAGCGAAAGGGGTCAATGAGCAGTTCTTC. The variable domain in full, with the rest retrieved from reference TRBV25-1 and TRBJ2-1, is EADIYQTPRYLVIGTGKKITLECSQTMGHDKMYWYQQDPGMELHLIHYSYGVNSTEKGDLSSESTVSRIRTEHFPLTLESARPSHTSQYLCASSVPRALAKGVNEQFFGPGTRLTVL.

V gene TRBV6-5 combines with J gene TRBJ2-6; D gene ambiguous. The germline V gene has CDR1 MNHEY and CDR2 SVGAGI. V was clipped by 8 bases and J by 0 bases, with 8 bases between them. The CDR3 loop spans 14 amino acids. The CDR3 is CASQLSSGANVLTF. The DNA of the CDR3 is TGTGCCAGCCAGCTATCCTCTGGGGCCAACGTCCTGACTTTC.

The chain is built from TRBV29-1 and TRBJ1-1; D ambiguous. Germline V gene data show CDR1 as SQVTM and CDR2 as ANQGSEA. V gave up 4 bases and J gave up 4 bases, with 7 bases separating them. The CDR3 is 11 amino acids. The CDR3 coding sequence is TGCAGCGTTGCATCCTCCACTGAAGCTTTCTTT. Amino acid sequence: CSVASSTEAFF.

This clone occurred a few times. The chain recombines TRBV28 with TRBJ1-1, with TRBD1 matching 8 bases. With V trimmed by 7 bases and J by 4 bases, 5 bases remained unmatched. The germline V gene has CDR1 MDHEN and CDR2 SYDVKM. This CDR3 has 13 residues. The CDR3: CASTRQGSTEAFF. CDR3 sequence (DNA): TGTGCCAGCACGCGACAGGGGAGCACTGAAGCTTTCTTT.

The chain links TRBV29-1 to TRBJ2-7; a possible D gene is TRBD1 (6 bases). This CDR3 comprises 12 residues. Germline loops: CDR1 SQVTM, CDR2 ANQGSEA. The ends were cut back, 6 bases at V and 0 bases at J, with 9 bases in the middle. This CDR3 reads CSVRQDSYEQYF. The CDR3 nucleotides are TGCAGCGTGAGACAGGACTCCTACGAGCAGTACTTC.

This clone was seen more than once but under ten times. This chain uses TRBV27 with TRBJ2-7, with a possible D match to TRBD2 (6 bases). The CDR3 sequence is 13 residues long. V was clipped by 5 bases and J by 6 bases, with 14 bases between them. The germline gives CDR1 MNHEY, CDR2 SMNVEV (reference sequence). The CDR3 region has the DNA TGTGCCAGCAGTGCGGGACGGAACCTCGAGCAGTACTTC. Encoded protein: CASSAGRNLEQYF.

This chain links TRBV15 with TRBJ1-2; D unclear. The CDR3 runs 12 residues. CDR1 and CDR2 (germline): LNHNV, YYDKDF (reference sequence). V was clipped by 2 bases and J by 2 bases, with 3 bases between them. Here the CDR3 DNA reads TGTGCCACCAGCAGAATGAACTATGGCTACACCTTC. Translated: CATSRMNYGYTF.

V gene TRBV5-6 combines with J gene TRBJ1-1; TRBD1 aligns across 9 bases. Unmatched junction bases numbered 4, after V lost 4 bases and J lost 3 bases. Germline loops: CDR1 SGHDT, CDR2 YYEEEE. There are 14 residues in the CDR3. CDR3 in amino acids: CASSLRDRDTEAFF. The DNA for the CDR3 is TGTGCCAGCAGCCTAAGGGACAGGGACACTGAAGCTTTCTTT.

This chain links TRBV14 with TRBJ2-5, with D unresolved. This CDR3 comprises 13 residues. The germline V and J ends were trimmed by 5 bases and 4 bases, with 11 bases remaining between them. The germline V gene has CDR1 SGHDN and CDR2 FVKESK. The CDR3 loop reads CASSGVVRETQYF. The CDR3 DNA follows: TGTGCCAGCAGCGGGGTGGTACGAGAGACCCAGTACTTC.

V usage is TRBV28 and J usage is TRBJ1-2; D remains ambiguous. CDR1 and CDR2 from the germline V gene are MDHEN and SYDVKM. V dropped 8 bases and J dropped 0 bases, with 10 bases sitting between them. The CDR3 consists of 13 residues. The CDR3 region has the DNA TGTGCCAGCGCCCCACCTGCTAACTATGGCTACACCTTC. Protein product: CASAPPANYGYTF.

V and J are TRBV7-2 and TRBJ2-1; D unclear. V lost 3 bases to trimming and J lost 12 bases, with 9 bases between them. There are 11 residues in the CDR3. CDR1 and CDR2 (germline): SGHTA, FQGNSA. The CDR3 coding sequence is TGTGCCAGCAGCTTGTCTCTAGTGCAGTTCTTC. Protein product: CASSLSLVQFF.

This chain uses TRBV9 with TRBJ1-2; D is undetermined. V dropped 2 bases and J dropped 5 bases, with 16 bases sitting between them. The length of the CDR3 is 15 residues. CDR1 is SGDLS and CDR2 is YYNGEE in the germline V gene. CDR3 amino acids: CASSVGQSPIYGYTF. In nucleotides, the CDR3 is TGTGCCAGCAGCGTTGGGCAGAGCCCGATTTATGGCTACACCTTC.